This entry lists 17 T cell receptor beta chains sequenced from one sample in a study of blood T cell repertoires in COVID-19. The method was immunoSEQ multiplex PCR; TCRdb's version includes in-frame clones alone and lacks a portion of them. The table lists about 270,000 clones, around nine tenths of them singletons. Sequencing was carried out using PBMCs or T cells enriched from blood (not recorded which). These receptors came from a woman between 18 and 29 years old who had recovered from COVID-19.

This clone appeared once. V gene TRBV12-3 or TRBV12-4 combines with J gene TRBJ1-3; no reliable D call. This CDR3 contains 12 residues. Trimming cost V 4 bases and J 4 bases, with 5 bases left between them. CDR3 sequence (DNA): TGTGCCAGCAGTTCACAGGGAAACACCATATATTTT. Its translation: CASSSQGNTIYF.

The chain is built from TRBV6-2 or TRBV6-3 and TRBJ1-2; perhaps TRBD1 as D (5 bases). Germline CDR1 MNHEY, CDR2 SVGEGT. The CDR3 runs to 15 residues. V gave up 2 bases and J gave up 0 bases, with 10 bases separating them. The CDR3 region is CASSYDSVPNYGYTF. In DNA form, the CDR3 reads TGTGCCAGCAGTTACGACAGCGTTCCTAACTATGGCTACACCTTC.

The chain employs TRBV6-1 and TRBJ2-7, with TRBD1 matching 9 bases. The CDR3 loop spans 15 amino acids. Germline V gives CDR1 MNHNS, CDR2 SASEGT. With V trimmed by 3 bases and J by 11 bases, 14 bases remained unmatched. CDR3 amino acids: CASSDLGQGASRKYF. CDR3 nucleotides: TGTGCCAGCAGTGATTTGGGACAGGGAGCTTCTAGGAAGTACTTC.

The V and J genes are TRBV2 and TRBJ2-3; 8 bases map to TRBD1. The germline V gene has CDR1 SNHLY and CDR2 FYNNEI. The J segment lost 0 bases and the V segment lost 4 bases, leaving 3 bases of the junction unmatched. The CDR3 totals 15 residues. Here the CDR3 reads CASSAGTGSTDTQYF. CDR3 sequence (DNA): TGTGCCAGCAGTGCGGGGACAGGCAGCACAGATACGCAGTATTTT.

J is TRBJ1-2 and V is TRBV7-9, with D possibly TRBD1 on 5 matching bases. Trimming took off 7 bases at V and 4 bases at J, with 16 bases between the two ends. The CDR3 is 14 amino acids. Germline values: CDR1 SEHNR, CDR2 FQNEAQ (reference sequence). CDR3 sequence (DNA): TGTGCCAGCACCTGGGGGGAGAGGACCTATGGCTACACCTTC. This encodes CASTWGERTYGYTF.

J is TRBJ2-7 and V is TRBV19, with a tentative D call TRBD1 (6 bases). The germline CDR1 and CDR2 sequences are LNHDA and SQIVND (reference sequence). V gave up 10 bases and J gave up 4 bases, with 20 bases separating them. The CDR3 spans 14 residues. CDR3: CATREQGDFYEQYF. DNA for the CDR3: TGTGCCACCCGGGAACAGGGCGACTTTTACGAGCAGTACTTC.

This chain uses TRBV10-2 with TRBJ1-6, with 10 bases matching TRBD1. The CDR3 runs 14 residues. V trimming: 6 bases; J trimming: 9 bases; junction bases outside the gene matches: 5. Germline loops: CDR1 WSHSY, CDR2 SAAADI. The CDR3 loop reads CASRGTGEFSPLHF. CDR3 coding DNA: TGCGCCAGCAGGGGGACAGGGGAGTTTTCACCCCTCCACTTT.

The chain has TRBV7-9 and TRBJ2-3; 9 bases align to TRBD1. Germline V gene lookup returns CDR1 SEHNR and CDR2 FQNEAQ (reference sequence). After removal of 3 bases from V and 5 bases from J, the junction contained 3 bases not matched to a gene. CDR3 length: 14 residues. The CDR3 bases are TGTGCCAGCAGCTTTACAGGGGGCAAAGATACGCAGTATTTT. Its protein product is CASSFTGGKDTQYF. Combining the CDR3 with reference TRBV7-9 and TRBJ2-3 gives the whole variable domain DTGVSQNPRHKITKRGQNVTFRCDPISEHNRLYWYRQTLGQGPEFLTYFQNEAQLEKSRLLSDRFSAERPKGSFSTLEIQRTEQGDSAMYLCASSFTGGKDTQYFGPGTRLTVL.

This chain joins TRBV7-8 and TRBJ2-7; perhaps TRBD2 as D (6 bases). The germline V gene has CDR1 SGHVS and CDR2 FQNEAQ. There are 14 residues in the CDR3. V was trimmed by 5 bases and J by 1 base, leaving 12 bases between them. The CDR3 reads CASSRERSSYEQYF. The CDR3 bases are TGTGCCAGCAGCCGGGAGCGATCATCCTACGAGCAGTACTTC.

The V and J genes are TRBV7-9 and TRBJ2-2, with a possible D match to TRBD1 (6 bases). The CDR3 totals 17 residues. Trimming removed 0 bases from V and 6 bases from J, with 17 bases in between. CDR1 and CDR2 (germline): SEHNR, FQNEAQ (reference sequence). The CDR3 DNA reads as TGTGCCAGCAGCTTAGCGATGACAGGTTCCCTTTCCGGGGAGCTGTTTTTT. The encoded protein is CASSLAMTGSLSGELFF.

The sample holds one count of this clone. This chain uses TRBV11-3 with TRBJ2-7, with 8 bases aligning to TRBD1. Germline trimming cut 4 bases from V and 6 bases from J; bases unmatched to any gene: 8. Germline V gives CDR1 SGHNT, CDR2 YENEEA. The CDR3 totals 14 residues. The CDR3 region is CASSSTGTGSEQYF. The DNA for the CDR3 is TGTGCCAGCAGCTCGACCGGGACAGGCAGCGAGCAGTACTTC.

This sequence joins TRBV7-9 and TRBJ2-5; tentative D call: TRBD2 (6 bases). Trimming cost V 6 bases and J 7 bases, with 21 bases left between them. This CDR3 is 15 amino acids long. The germline gives CDR1 SEHNR, CDR2 FQNEAQ (reference sequence). Here the CDR3 DNA reads TGTGCCAGCAGGGCGGGACGGATCAATCCGGCGACCCAGTACTTC. Its translation is CASRAGRINPATQYF.

The chain is built from TRBV10-3 and TRBJ1-5; D is possibly TRBD1 (6 bases). Germline V gives CDR1 ENHRY, CDR2 SYGVKD. V was clipped by 4 bases and J by 2 bases, with 9 bases between them. The CDR3 contains 14 residues. CDR3 amino acids: CAISGGRGNQPQHF. DNA for the CDR3: TGTGCCATCAGTGGGGGGCGCGGCAATCAGCCCCAGCATTTT.

This chain joins TRBV30 and TRBJ1-2; D remains unclear. With 0 bases removed from V and 6 bases from J, the gap between germline ends came to 11 bases. The CDR3 is made up of 13 amino acids. CDR1 GTSNPN and CDR2 SVGIG come from the germline V gene (reference sequence). In DNA, the CDR3 is TGTGCCTGGAGTGTGGGAGGGAACAATGGCTACACCTTC. Its translation: CAWSVGGNNGYTF.

This sequence joins TRBV27 and TRBJ1-1; possibly TRBD1 for D (6 bases). This CDR3 spans 15 amino acids. Between the trimmed V and J ends, which lost 0 bases and 4 bases, there was a span of 12 bases. Per germline, CDR1 MNHEY and CDR2 SMNVEV (reference sequence). The CDR3 coding sequence is TGTGCCAGCAGTTTATCGGGGGGGCGCAGCACTGAAGCTTTCTTT. Translation gives CASSLSGGRSTEAFF.

This chain joins TRBV2 and TRBJ2-3; maybe TRBD2 (5 bases). The germline V and J ends were trimmed by 2 bases and 3 bases, with 15 bases remaining between them. The CDR3 totals 16 residues. Germline V gene sequence: CDR1 SNHLY, CDR2 FYNNEI. CDR3 sequence reads: CASSEWDLSGTDTQYF. For the CDR3, the DNA is TGTGCCAGCAGTGAATGGGATCTATCGGGGACAGATACGCAGTATTTT.

Of note for this clone: Other DNA variants within this sample encode the same CDR3. The V call is TRBV9, the J call TRBJ1-2; TRBD1 agrees at 9 bases. V trimming: 0 bases; J trimming: 5 bases; junction bases outside the gene matches: 2. Germline lookup yields CDR1 SGDLS and CDR2 YYNGEE. CDR3 length: 14 amino acids. CDR3: CASSVGGTGYGYTF. In DNA, the CDR3 is TGTGCCAGCAGCGTAGGGGGGACAGGGTATGGCTACACCTTC.